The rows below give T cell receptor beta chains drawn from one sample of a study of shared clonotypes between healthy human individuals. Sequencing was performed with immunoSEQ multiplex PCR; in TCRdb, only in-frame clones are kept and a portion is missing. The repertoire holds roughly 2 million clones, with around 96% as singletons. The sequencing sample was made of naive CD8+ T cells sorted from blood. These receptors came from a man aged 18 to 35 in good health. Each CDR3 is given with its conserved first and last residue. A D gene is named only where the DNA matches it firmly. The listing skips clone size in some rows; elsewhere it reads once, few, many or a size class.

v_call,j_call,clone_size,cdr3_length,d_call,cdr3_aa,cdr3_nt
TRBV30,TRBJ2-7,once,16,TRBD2,CAWSVRVGGGIDEQYF,TGTGCCTGGAGTGTCCGGGTCGGCGGGGGAATCGACGAGCAGTACTTC
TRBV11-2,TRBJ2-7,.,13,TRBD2,CASSFGTSWEQYF,TGTGCCAGCAGCTTTGGGACTAGCTGGGAGCAGTACTTC
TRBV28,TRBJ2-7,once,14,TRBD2,CASSRSGAPYEQYF,TGTGCCAGCAGTCGTAGCGGGGCCCCCTACGAGCAGTACTTC
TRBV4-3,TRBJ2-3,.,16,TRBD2,CASSITTSDYTDTQYF,TGCGCCAGCAGCATCACCACTAGCGACTACACAGATACGCAGTATTTT
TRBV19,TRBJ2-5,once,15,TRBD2,CASSIVWGGMETQYF,TGTGCCAGTAGTATAGTCTGGGGGGGAATGGAGACCCAGTACTTC
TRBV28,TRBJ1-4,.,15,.,CASSLRGGPYEKLFF,TGTGCCAGCAGTTTGAGGGGGGGGCCATATGAAAAACTGTTTTTT
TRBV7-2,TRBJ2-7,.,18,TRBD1,CASSLAGQGRGEDYEQYF,TGTGCCAGCAGCTTAGCGGGACAGGGGAGGGGCGAAGACTACGAGCAGTACTTC
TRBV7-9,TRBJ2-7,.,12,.,CASSYGQNEQYF,TGTGCCAGCAGCTACGGACAGAACGAGCAGTACTTC
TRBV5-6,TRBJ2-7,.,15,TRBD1,CASSPGQGYSYEQYF,TGTGCCAGCAGCCCCGGACAGGGCTACTCCTACGAGCAGTACTTC
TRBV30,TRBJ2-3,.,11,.,CAWSGGDTQYF,TGTGCCTGGAGTGGGGGAGATACGCAGTATTTT
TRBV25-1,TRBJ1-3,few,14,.,CASSESASGNTIYF,TGTGCCAGCAGTGAATCAGCTTCTGGAAACACCATATATTTT
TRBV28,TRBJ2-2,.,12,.,CASSLTPQKVFF,TGTGCCAGCAGTTTAACCCCACAGAAGGTGTTTTTT
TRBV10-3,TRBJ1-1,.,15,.,CAISELGARDTEAFF,TGTGCCATCAGCGAGTTGGGGGCGCGCGACACTGAAGCTTTCTTT
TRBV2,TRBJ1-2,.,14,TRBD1,CASSEGQGNGGYTF,TGTGCCAGCAGTGAGGGACAGGGGAACGGTGGCTACACCTTC
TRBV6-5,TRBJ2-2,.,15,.,CASRPLGTNTGELFF,TGTGCCAGCAGGCCACTGGGGACGAACACCGGGGAGCTGTTTTTT
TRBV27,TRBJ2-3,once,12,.,CASSWVGDTQYF,TGTGCCAGCAGCTGGGTCGGAGATACGCAGTATTTT
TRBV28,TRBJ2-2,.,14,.,CASSLSLQAGELFF,TGTGCCAGCAGTTTAAGTCTCCAGGCCGGGGAGCTGTTTTTT
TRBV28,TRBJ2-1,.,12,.,CASSLRVNEQFF,TGTGCCAGCAGTTTACGGGTTAATGAGCAGTTCTTC
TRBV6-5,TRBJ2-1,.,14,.,CASSLQSSYNEQFF,TGTGCCAGCAGTTTACAGAGCTCCTACAATGAGCAGTTCTTC
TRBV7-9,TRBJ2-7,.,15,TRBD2,CASSKTSGGANEQYF,TGTGCCAGCAGCAAAACTAGCGGGGGGGCTAACGAGCAGTACTTC
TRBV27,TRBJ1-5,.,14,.,CASSLEVGNQPQHF,TGTGCCAGCAGTTTGGAGGTCGGCAATCAGCCCCAGCATTTT
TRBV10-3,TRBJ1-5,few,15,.,CAISESGETLEPQHF,TGTGCCATCAGTGAGTCGGGGGAGACTCTCGAGCCCCAGCATTTT
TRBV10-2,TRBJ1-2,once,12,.,CASSGVQEGYTF,TGCGCCAGCAGTGGCGTTCAGGAGGGCTACACCTTC